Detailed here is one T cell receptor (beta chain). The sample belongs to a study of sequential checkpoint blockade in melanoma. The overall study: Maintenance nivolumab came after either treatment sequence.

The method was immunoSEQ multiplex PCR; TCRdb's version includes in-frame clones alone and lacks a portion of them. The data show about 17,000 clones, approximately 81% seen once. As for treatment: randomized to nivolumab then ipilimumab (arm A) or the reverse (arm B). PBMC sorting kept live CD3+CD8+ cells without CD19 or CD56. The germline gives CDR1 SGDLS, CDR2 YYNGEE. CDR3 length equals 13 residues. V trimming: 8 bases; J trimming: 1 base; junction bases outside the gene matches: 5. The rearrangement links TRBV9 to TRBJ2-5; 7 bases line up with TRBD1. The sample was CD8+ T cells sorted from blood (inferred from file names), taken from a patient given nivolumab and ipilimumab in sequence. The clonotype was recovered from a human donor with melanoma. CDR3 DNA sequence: TGTGCCAGTAACACAGGGGCCCAAGAGACCCAGTACTTC. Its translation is CASNTGAQETQYF. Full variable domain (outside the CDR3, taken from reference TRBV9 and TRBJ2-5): DSGVTQTPKHLITATGQRVTLRCSPRSGDLSVYWYQQSLDQGLQFLIQYYNGEERAKGNILERFSAQQFPDLHSELNLSSLELGDSALYFCASNTGAQETQYFGPGTRLLVL.